Below are 4 T cell receptor beta chains sequenced from a single sample in a study of blood T cell repertoires in COVID-19. TCRdb's copy holds only in-frame clones and misses some; the assay was immunoSEQ multiplex PCR. The sample consists of about 150,000 clones, about 85% of them appearing once. The sequenced material came from peripheral blood. Receptors were obtained from a woman aged 55-70 years with active or convalescent COVID-19.

This chain joins TRBV29-1 and TRBJ2-2, with D possibly being TRBD2 (6 bases). V was clipped by 3 bases and J by 4 bases, with 15 bases between them. The CDR3 covers 15 residues. Germline V gene data show CDR1 as SQVTM and CDR2 as ANQGSEA. The DNA for the CDR3 is TGCAGCGTTGAGGGGGGACGGGGGAGCACCGGGGAGCTGTTTTTT. It codes for CSVEGGRGSTGELFF.

The rearrangement uses TRBV6-5 and TRBJ2-4, with D possibly TRBD2 on 5 matching bases. The length of the CDR3 is 14 residues. Trimming took 5 bases from V and 8 from J, leaving 16 bases between them. The germline gives CDR1 MNHEY, CDR2 SVGAGI. The CDR3 coding sequence is TGTGCCAGCAGTACCCCGGGGTTGAAGGACATTCAGTACTTC. Translated: CASSTPGLKDIQYF.

This clone appeared a single time. This sequence joins TRBV11-2 and TRBJ2-1; possible D gene TRBD1, 6 bases. Trimming took off 2 bases at V and 4 bases at J, with 15 bases between the two ends. Germline CDR1 reads SGHAT; CDR2 reads FQNNGV. The CDR3 spans 16 residues. This CDR3 reads CASSLRSIQGYNEQFF. The CDR3 DNA reads as TGTGCCAGCAGCTTAAGGAGTATACAGGGTTACAATGAGCAGTTCTTC. Using reference TRBV11-2 and TRBJ2-1 for the parts outside the CDR3, the full variable domain is EAGVAQSPRYKIIEKRQSVAFWCNPISGHATLYWYQQILGQGPKLLIQFQNNGVVDDSQLPKDRFSAERLKGVDSTLKIQPAKLEDSAVYLCASSLRSIQGYNEQFFGPGTRLTVL.

The chain uses TRBV19 and TRBJ1-2; D may be TRBD1 (5 bases). V lost 3 bases and J 2 bases, leaving 7 bases between the germline ends. The CDR3 runs 13 residues. Germline assignment: CDR1 LNHDA and CDR2 SQIVND (reference sequence). The CDR3 DNA reads TGTGCCAGTAGTATCACAGGAAACTATGGCTACACCTTC. The encoded protein is CASSITGNYGYTF.